This T cell receptor (beta chain) comes out of a study of blood T cells in healthy people across ages. Germline CDR1 SGHKS, CDR2 YYEKEE (reference sequence). This CDR3 region has 16 residues. Trimming removed 0 bases from V and 0 bases from J, with 11 bases in between. It was with a sample-barcoded 5' primer and a J-beta primer mix that a second PCR of about 6 to 11 cycles was run. In TCRdb, the 5' RACE reads were re-called with MiXCR into one record per CDR3 protein. This sample yields over 950,000 distinct CDR3 sequences, of which around two fifths are seen a single time; about an eighth belongs to the top ten. This clonotype was picked up a small number of times.

Specimen: blood. The TCR was taken from a man younger than 30 in good health. J is TRBJ2-3 and V is TRBV5-5; D is unresolved. The CDR3 spells CASSLGPPLSTDTQYF. DNA for the CDR3: TGTGCCAGCAGCTTGGGACCGCCGCTGAGCACAGATACGCAGTATTTT. Variable domain in full (rest from reference TRBV5-5 and TRBJ2-3): DAGVTQSPTHLIKTRGQQVTLRCSPISGHKSVSWYQQVLGQGPQFIFQYYEKEERGRGNFPDRFSARQFPNYSSELNVNALLLGDSALYLCASSLGPPLSTDTQYFGPGTRLTVL.